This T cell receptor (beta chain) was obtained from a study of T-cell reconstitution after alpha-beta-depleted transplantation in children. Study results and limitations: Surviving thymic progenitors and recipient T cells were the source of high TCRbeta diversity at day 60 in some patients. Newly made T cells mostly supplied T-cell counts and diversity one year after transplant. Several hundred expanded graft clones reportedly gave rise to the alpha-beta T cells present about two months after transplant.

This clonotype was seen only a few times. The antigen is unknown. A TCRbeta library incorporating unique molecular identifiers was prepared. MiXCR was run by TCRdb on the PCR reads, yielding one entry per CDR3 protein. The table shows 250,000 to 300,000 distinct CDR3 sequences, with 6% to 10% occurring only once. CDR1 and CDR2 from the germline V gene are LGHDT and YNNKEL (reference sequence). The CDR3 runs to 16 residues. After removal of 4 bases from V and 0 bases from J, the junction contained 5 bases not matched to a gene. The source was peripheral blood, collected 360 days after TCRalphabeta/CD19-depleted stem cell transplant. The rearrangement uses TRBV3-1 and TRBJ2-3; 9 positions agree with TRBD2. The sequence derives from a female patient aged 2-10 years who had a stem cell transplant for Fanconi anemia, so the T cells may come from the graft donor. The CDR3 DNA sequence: TGTGCCAGCAGCCCAGGACTAGCGAGTAGCACAGATACGCAGTATTTT. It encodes CASSPGLASSTDTQYF.